Presented here are 32 T cell receptor beta chains from one specimen sequenced in a study of patients and donors after allogeneic stem cell transplantation. TCRdb re-called the RT-PCR reads through MiXCR, storing one row per CDR3 protein. The top ten clones hold under 6.5% of a sample with about 960,000 distinct CDR3 sequences, approximately 19% of them seen once. Material: blood, either unsorted or a sorted T cell fraction (not recorded which). The receptors were sampled from a human donor who was either an allogeneic HSCT recipient or a stem cell or donor lymphocyte infusion donor (not recorded which). It is not recorded whose cells these are; they may come from a transplant donor.

This chain connects TRBV5-1 to TRBJ2-1; TRBD2 matches at 16 bases. The CDR3 runs 16 residues. The germline V gene encodes CDR1 SGHRS and CDR2 YFSETQ. After removal of 4 bases from V and 9 bases from J, the junction contained 7 bases not matched to a gene. The CDR3 is CASSPGTSGRASEQFF. CDR3 DNA: TGCGCCAGCAGCCCCGGGACTAGCGGGAGGGCAAGTGAGCAGTTCTTC. The variable domain in full, with the rest retrieved from reference TRBV5-1 and TRBJ2-1, is KAGVTQTPRYLIKTRGQQVTLSCSPISGHRSVSWYQQTPGQGLQFLFEYFSETQRNKGNFPGRFSGRQFSNSRSEMNVSTLELGDSALYLCASSPGTSGRASEQFFGPGTRLTVL.

CDR3 sequence reads: CASSPYGTGEYGYTF. Written as DNA, the CDR3 is TGTGCCAGCTCACCTTACGGGACAGGGGAATACGGCTACACCTTC. J is TRBJ1-2 and V is TRBV18; 10 bases fit TRBD1. J gave up 8 bases and V 3 bases, and 9 bases lay outside the gene matches. CDR1 is KGHSH, CDR2 LQKENI, per germline. This CDR3 comprises 15 residues.

This chain links TRBV7-9 with TRBJ2-7; TRBD1 might be the D (6 bases). CDR1 is SEHNR, CDR2 FQNEAQ, per germline (reference sequence). CDR3 length: 14 residues. V shed 10 bases and J shed 3 bases, with 19 bases lying between them. The CDR3 region is CATDTRQGHYEQYF. The CDR3 DNA is TGTGCCACCGACACCCGCCAGGGACACTACGAGCAGTACTTC. Full variable domain (remainder filled in from reference TRBV7-9 and TRBJ2-7): DTGVSQNPRHKITKRGQNVTFRCDPISEHNRLYWYRQTLGQGPEFLTYFQNEAQLEKSRLLSDRFSAERPKGSFSTLEIQRTEQGDSAMYLCATDTRQGHYEQYFGPGTRLTVT.

The gene calls are TRBV20-1 and TRBJ2-1; the match to TRBD2 covers 11 bases. Germline V CDR1 and CDR2: DFQATT, SNEGSKA (reference sequence). Trimming removed 1 base from V and 1 base from J; junction bases left unmatched: 9. The CDR3 covers 18 residues. DNA of the CDR3: TGCAGTGCTAGAGGGGGCCTAGCGGGGGGCCCGTCCTACAATGAGCAGTTCTTC. Its protein is CSARGGLAGGPSYNEQFF.

In regard to this clonotype: Possible read error: a much larger clone is one base away. This chain joins TRBV12-3 or TRBV12-4 and TRBJ2-1, with D maybe TRBD2 (5 bases). Trimming removed 5 bases from V and 7 bases from J, with 6 bases in between. The CDR3 length is 11 residues. CDR3 loop: CASSKRNEQFF. CDR3 in DNA: TGTGCCAGCAGTAAGCGGAATGAGCAGTTCTTC.

This clonotype was observed a handful of times. The chain employs TRBV6-2 or TRBV6-3 and TRBJ2-7; no clear D. In germline, CDR1 is MNHEY, CDR2 SVGEGT. V shed 8 bases and J shed 7 bases, with 9 bases lying between them. The CDR3 has 10 residues. The CDR3 reads CASGLGEQYF. The CDR3 DNA sequence: TGTGCCAGCGGCTTGGGGGAGCAGTACTTC.

This clonotype was detected ten times or more. This chain links TRBV6-1 with TRBJ1-2; a weak D match, TRBD1 (6 bases). The CDR3 runs 15 residues. Germline V gives CDR1 MNHNS, CDR2 SASEGT. Trimming stripped 6 bases from V and 3 bases from J, with 17 bases between. The CDR3 protein is CASSAGGHIYYGYTF. Here the CDR3 DNA reads TGTGCCAGCAGCGCTGGGGGACACATCTACTATGGCTACACCTTC.

This clonotype was seen repeatedly, ten times or more. The chain carries TRBV5-1 and TRBJ2-5, with unresolved D. The germline CDR1 and CDR2 sequences are SGHRS and YFSETQ. The CDR3 sequence is 12 residues long. The V gene lost 2 bases and the J gene lost 4 bases, with 6 bases spanning the gap. The CDR3 nucleotides read TGCGCCAGCAGCTTATCGTTAGAGACCCAGTACTTC. Translated: CASSLSLETQYF.

This chain connects TRBV27 to TRBJ2-2; TRBD1 matches at 7 bases. The germline V gene has CDR1 MNHEY and CDR2 SMNVEV (reference sequence). CDR3 length: 14 amino acids. V shed 8 bases, J shed 4 bases, and the junction held 7 bases outside the gene matches. DNA of the CDR3: TGTGCCAGCCGGCCGGGACAGCGCACCGGGGAGCTGTTTTTT. Protein sequence: CASRPGQRTGELFF.

The chain employs TRBV25-1 and TRBJ1-1; maybe TRBD1 (6 bases). V was clipped by 9 bases and J by 11 bases, with 19 bases between them. Germline CDR1 MGHDK, CDR2 SYGVNS. This CDR3 comprises 12 residues. The CDR3 DNA sequence: TGTGCCAGTACTTCACGGAGGGGGGCCGCTTTCTTT. Its protein product is CASTSRRGAAFF. The variable domain in full, completed from reference TRBV25-1 and TRBJ1-1, reads EADIYQTPRYLVIGTGKKITLECSQTMGHDKMYWYQQDPGMELHLIHYSYGVNSTEKGDLSSESTVSRIRTEHFPLTLESARPSHTSQYLCASTSRRGAAFFGQGTRLTVV.

In its sample, this clonotype was seen a few times. The chain has TRBV5-6 and TRBJ2-4, with D tentatively TRBD1 (5 bases). CDR1 SGHDT and CDR2 YYEEEE come from the germline V gene. V lost 4 bases, J lost 0 bases, and 11 bases lay in between. This CDR3 spans 15 amino acids. This CDR3 is CASSPRALAKNIQYF. CDR3 DNA sequence: TGTGCCAGCAGCCCCAGGGCCCTAGCCAAAAACATTCAGTACTTC.

The sample holds a few counts of this clonotype. This rearrangement joins TRBV10-3 to TRBJ2-7; 11 bases fit TRBD2. Germline CDR1 reads ENHRY; CDR2 reads SYGVKD. J lost 7 bases, V lost 0 bases, and 5 bases had no gene match. The CDR3 runs to 15 residues. CDR3 sequence: CAISESTSGAREQYF. In nucleotides, the CDR3 is TGTGCCATCAGTGAGTCGACTAGCGGGGCGAGGGAGCAGTACTTC.

This chain uses TRBV24-1 with TRBJ1-1; 8 bases line up with TRBD1. V lost 5 bases and J lost 5; bases outside the gene matches: 12. CDR1 is KGHDR, CDR2 SFDVKD, per germline. The CDR3 extends over 16 amino acids. Here the CDR3 reads CATSVVQGAQGTEAFF. DNA of the CDR3: TGTGCCACCAGTGTAGTCCAGGGGGCACAAGGGACTGAAGCTTTCTTT.

The chain combines TRBV7-8 with TRBJ1-6; D gene uncertain. Trimming cost V 1 base and J 8 bases, with 12 bases left between them. The length of the CDR3 is 15 residues. CDR1 SGHVS and CDR2 FQNEAQ come from the germline V gene. CDR3 in amino acids: CASSLGRLADSPLHF. DNA for the CDR3: TGTGCCAGCAGCTTAGGCCGGCTGGCAGATTCACCCCTCCACTTT.

This clonotype was counted at least ten times. This sequence joins TRBV10-3 and TRBJ2-3; maybe TRBD1 (6 bases). CDR3 length: 14 residues. V shed 4 bases and J shed 6 bases, with 14 bases lying between them. CDR1 is ENHRY and CDR2 is SYGVKD in the germline V gene. The CDR3 nucleotides read TGTGCCATCAGTGGGAAGGGGGTGCAGGATACGCAGTATTTT. The encoded protein is CAISGKGVQDTQYF.

The chain uses TRBV6-1 and TRBJ1-5; D uncertain. The germline V and J ends were trimmed by 6 bases and 0 bases, with 15 bases remaining between them. The CDR3 consists of 16 residues. Germline V gene lookup returns CDR1 MNHNS and CDR2 SASEGT. The CDR3 region has the DNA TGTGCCAGCAGCCTCATCCAAGTCTATAGCAATCAGCCCCAGCATTTT. It specifies CASSLIQVYSNQPQHF.

This clonotype showed up just a few times. The chain is built from TRBV15 and TRBJ1-2; D is unclear. This CDR3 is built from 14 residues. Germline CDR1 LNHNV, CDR2 YYDKDF (reference sequence). Trimming took 4 bases from V and 5 from J, leaving 14 bases between them. CDR3 loop: CATSTSNQRYGYTF. The CDR3, as DNA: TGTGCCACCAGCACCTCGAACCAGAGATATGGCTACACCTTC.

This sequence joins TRBV7-2 and TRBJ2-7, with TRBD1 matching over 10 bases. Germline CDR1 and CDR2: SGHTA and FQGNSA. The CDR3 totals 15 residues. After removal of 5 bases from V and 2 bases from J, the junction contained 6 bases not matched to a gene. The CDR3 reads CASSPDRGLTYEQYF. CDR3 nucleotide sequence: TGTGCCAGCAGCCCCGACAGGGGGCTAACCTACGAGCAGTACTTC.

This clonotype appeared a few times. The rearrangement uses TRBV14 and TRBJ2-1; maybe TRBD1 (6 bases). Germline CDR1 reads SGHDN; CDR2 reads FVKESK. V was shortened by 3 bases and J by 1 base, with 10 bases between the two germline ends. The CDR3 totals 15 residues. CDR3 in amino acids: CASSHDRRSYNEQFF. The DNA of the CDR3 is TGTGCCAGCAGCCACGACAGGCGATCCTACAATGAGCAGTTCTTC.

This clonotype was counted a few times. V and J are TRBV6-2 or TRBV6-3 and TRBJ2-1; D remains unclear. CDR1 MNHEY and CDR2 SVGEGT come from the germline V gene. V lost 6 bases and J 8 bases, leaving 11 bases between the germline ends. This CDR3 has 12 residues. Written as DNA, the CDR3 is TGTGCCAGCAGCGAACAAAGCGATGAGCAGTTCTTC. Amino acid sequence: CASSEQSDEQFF.

The chain is built from TRBV12-3 or TRBV12-4 and TRBJ1-1; unclear D gene. The V gene lost 3 bases and the J gene lost 7 bases, with 12 bases spanning the gap. This CDR3 contains 13 residues. In DNA, the CDR3 is TGTGCCAGCAGTTTTGTCTTACTCGGTGAAGCTTTCTTT. It is translated as CASSFVLLGEAFF.

J is TRBJ2-2 and V is TRBV5-1; possible D gene TRBD2, 6 bases. V shed 0 bases and J shed 5 bases, with 11 bases lying between them. The germline V gene encodes CDR1 SGHRS and CDR2 YFSETQ. The CDR3 is made up of 15 amino acids. CDR3 amino acids: CASSLERGYTGELFF. The DNA of the CDR3 is TGCGCCAGCAGCTTGGAACGGGGGTATACCGGGGAGCTGTTTTTT.

The genes are TRBV30 and TRBJ1-1, with a weak D call TRBD1 (5 bases). CDR1 is GTSNPN and CDR2 is SVGIG in the germline V gene (reference sequence). The V and J ends lost 0 bases and 3 bases respectively, with 8 bases between them. The CDR3 is 13 residues long. The CDR3 coding sequence is TGTGCCTGGAGTGTATCGGGGGACACTGAAGCTTTCTTT. It yields the protein CAWSVSGDTEAFF.

In this sample, this clonotype turned up a few times. The chain carries TRBV5-1 and TRBJ2-5; TRBD1 aligns across 9 bases. J gave up 3 bases and V 4 bases, and 7 bases lay outside the gene matches. Germline CDR1 is SGHRS and CDR2 is YFSETQ. This CDR3 has 15 amino acids. As DNA, the CDR3 is TGCGCCAGCAGCCTCCGGGACAGGGCCAAAGAGACCCAGTACTTC. It specifies CASSLRDRAKETQYF. Based on the CDR3 plus reference TRBV5-1 and TRBJ2-5, the full variable domain is KAGVTQTPRYLIKTRGQQVTLSCSPISGHRSVSWYQQTPGQGLQFLFEYFSETQRNKGNFPGRFSGRQFSNSRSEMNVSTLELGDSALYLCASSLRDRAKETQYFGPGTRLLVL.

This clonotype was detected only a few times. The rearrangement links TRBV20-1 to TRBJ2-3; D possibly corresponds to TRBD2 (5 bases). The CDR3 contains 16 residues. Germline V gives CDR1 DFQATT, CDR2 SNEGSKA (reference sequence). The germline V and J ends were trimmed by 0 bases and 0 bases, with 13 bases remaining between them. The CDR3 DNA is TGCAGTGCTAGAGAAAGGACTCGACCTAGCACAGATACGCAGTATTTT. Its translation is CSARERTRPSTDTQYF.

This clonotype has more than one count but fewer than ten. A much larger clone differs by one base, so this may be a read error. This chain uses TRBV13 with TRBJ1-1; D gene ambiguous. V was trimmed by 0 bases and J by 2 bases, leaving 4 bases between them. The CDR3 loop spans 13 amino acids. Germline V gives CDR1 PRHDT, CDR2 FYEKMQ (reference sequence). The CDR3 DNA reads as TGTGCCAGCAGCTTAGGGGACAACACTGAAGCTTTCTTT. This gives the protein CASSLGDNTEAFF.

In its sample, this clonotype was seen a few times. The V and J genes are TRBV10-3 and TRBJ2-5; 7 nucleotides agree with TRBD1. The V gene's germline CDR1 is ENHRY and CDR2 SYGVKD. The junction had 23 bases not matched to a gene; V was cut back by 5 bases and J by 5 bases. The CDR3 is 19 amino acids. CDR3 amino acids: CAISMPSRQGRVLGETQYF. Written as DNA, the CDR3 is TGTGCCATCAGTATGCCCTCTCGACAGGGACGGGTCTTAGGGGAGACCCAGTACTTC.

The chain has TRBV7-6 and TRBJ2-5, with 7 bases aligning to TRBD1. The junction had 12 bases not matched to a gene; V was cut back by 2 bases and J by 9 bases. CDR1 and CDR2 from the germline V gene are SGHVS and FNYEAQ. This CDR3 is 15 amino acids long. As DNA, the CDR3 is TGTGCCAGCAGCTTACACGGGGACAGACCAGTACCCCAGTACTTC. Its translation: CASSLHGDRPVPQYF.

The V gene is TRBV25-1, the J gene TRBJ2-5, with D perhaps TRBD2 (5 bases). CDR3 length: 17 amino acids. Germline V gene sequence: CDR1 MGHDK, CDR2 SYGVNS. V lost 10 bases and J lost 1, with 25 bases in between. The CDR3 here is CATTSRVQRTTQETQYF. CDR3 sequence (DNA): TGTGCCACCACAAGTCGGGTTCAGCGGACCACCCAAGAGACCCAGTACTTC.

In its sample, this clonotype was seen many times. The chain has TRBV6-1 and TRBJ1-1; D might be TRBD1 (6 bases). Germline values: CDR1 MNHNS, CDR2 SASEGT. V lost 5 bases and J 1 base, leaving 11 bases between the germline ends. The CDR3 spans 14 residues. The CDR3 coding sequence is TGTGCCAGCAGTCAGGGGTGGGGGAACACTGAAGCTTTCTTT. This codes for CASSQGWGNTEAFF.

The rearrangement joins TRBV4-1 to TRBJ2-6; the D is unclear. The CDR3 runs to 17 residues. The ends were cut back, 0 bases at V and 1 base at J, with 10 bases in the middle. The V gene's germline CDR1 is MGHRA and CDR2 YSYEKL. CDR3 amino acids: CASSQDGKGSGANVLTF. CDR3 coding DNA: TGCGCCAGCAGCCAAGATGGAAAGGGATCTGGGGCCAACGTCCTGACTTTC.

In this sample, this clonotype turned up a few times. The chain employs TRBV27 and TRBJ2-3, with D tentatively TRBD2 (5 bases). The germline V gene has CDR1 MNHEY and CDR2 SMNVEV (reference sequence). The CDR3 spans 14 residues. The V gene lost 3 bases and the J gene lost 2 bases, with 9 bases spanning the gap. The DNA of the CDR3 is TGTGCCAGCAGTTTCATAGACTACACAGATACGCAGTATTTT. Protein: CASSFIDYTDTQYF.